The TCR beta chain under discussion was sequenced for a study of T cells in Graves' hyperthyroidism and ophthalmopathy (dated by TCRdb to between 2017 and 2020). Background on the whole study: Peripheral blood samples were taken at initial diagnosis, before any treatment was given. The 85 to 100 discovery patients were randomly split 7:3 into training and test sets. Once sampling was done, hyperthyroidism patients were given methimazole at a starting dose of 30 mg daily, whereas ophthalmopathy patients were given high-dose intravenous methylprednisolone. TCR Vbeta CDR3 sequencing of 120 to 150 peripheral blood samples (approximately 44 ophthalmopathy, over 70 hyperthyroidism and approximately 17 progressor patients) is reported in the paper. In several Graves' hyperthyroidism patients, the study also compared T-cell repertoires from thyroid tissue with T-cell repertoires from blood. Prospective prediction of ophthalmopathy was tested in an independent validation cohort of 18 hyperthyroidism patients and 15 to 17 patients who later progressed to ophthalmopathy. To identify TCR V-J signatures that set the groups apart, the researchers used a discovery cohort of 100 patients, made up of 40 to 45 with Graves' ophthalmopathy and 57 with stable Graves' hyperthyroidism. Broader findings and caveats from the paper: A model built on a 13 V-J signature distinguished ophthalmopathy from stable hyperthyroidism, reaching around 90% sensitivity and around 81% specificity in cross-validation and 80%/75% in testing. Sample size was not statistically predetermined, and investigators were not blinded to group allocation. In validation, progression to ophthalmopathy was predicted by the model with about 70% sensitivity and nearly 75% specificity, a median of 6.5 months before onset. Most expanded thyroid clonotypes (frequency above 0.001) were also detected in blood, suggesting blood repertoires may reflect thyroid immune responses.

The CDR3 has 15 amino acids, counting the end cysteine and phenylalanine. Only the CDR3 region is kept as DNA, spanning 45 bases read in frame from base 1. The V end loses 0 bases and the J end loses 3 bases, and a stretch of 9 bases separates them. CDR1 is given as LGHDT and CDR2 as YNNKEL, both from the germline V gene (reference sequence). Stable Graves' hyperthyroidism was defined as the absence of progression to ophthalmopathy over 18 months of follow-up. Hyperthyroidism patients were newly diagnosed, with disease duration under 2 months, and aged 18 to 65 years. Any patient with an uncontrolled infection, another autoimmune disease, pregnancy or lactation was excluded. Diagnoses relied on clinical symptoms, serum thyroxine and TRAb, thyroid ultrasound and orbital computed tomography. Ficoll-Paque density gradient centrifugation was used to isolate PBMCs from around 10 ml of fresh peripheral blood. Total RNA was extracted with Trizol reagent, and quality was checked on an Agilent 2100 Bioanalyzer.

TCR beta CDR3 regions were amplified from RNA transcripts. The first round of RT-PCR for the TCR CDR3 was performed with the HTBI primer set and the Qiagen OneStep RT-PCR kit. A second multiplex PCR round built the libraries, followed by size selection and purification. Libraries were sequenced paired-end with 100 bp reads on an Illumina HiSeq2000. Concerning the study's data processing: SOAPnuke was used to process the raw data, throwing out any read that contained adapters or uncalled bases, had a mean Phred below 15, or lacked an exact constant-primer or identifier match. COPE v1.2.5 was used to merge the high-quality paired reads, and each unique nucleotide sequence was defined as a clonotype. MiTCR v1.1 was used to align clonotypes to the IMGT TRBV, TRBD and TRBJ reference segments. The analysis was restricted to V-J combinations with a frequency above 0.0001, which together covered roughly 99% of the repertoires. The TCS score was defined as the ratio of F50 (clonal expansion) to E x V (chaos), calculated using BLOSUM62-based TCRdist between CDR3 peptides within each V-J. Welch's t-statistics and random forest reduced around 520 V-J features to 10 to 15, which were used in a naive Bayes classifier (R e1071). TCRdb applied fastp at Q25 and MiXCR to the public reads, then kept only in-frame beta chains. CDR3 protein duplicates are merged, each entry listing the most common genes and DNA. The V and J calls reflect TCRdb's pipeline rather than the authors' work. The sample table shows about 400,000 distinct CDR3 sequences, and 13% are seen once. The ten biggest clones cover around 9.2% of the sample.

About this clonotype itself: It has no known antigen specificity. Per-nucleotide qualities are absent, and no much larger clonotype sits a single base away.

The chain was built from TRBV3-1 and TRBJ1-5; the D gene is not confidently resolved. This TCR derives from a woman under 30 with Graves' hyperthyroidism. Sequenced material: blood. Here the CDR3 is given as CASSQEAENNQPQHF. The nucleotide sequence is TGTGCCAGCAGCCAAGAGGCAGAGAACAATCAGCCCCAGCATTTT.